Reported below is one TCR beta chain. Its antigen remains unidentified. From RNA transcripts, TCR beta CDR3 regions were amplified. With the HTBI primer set, the TCR CDR3 went through a first round of RT-PCR. TCRdb re-analysed the multiplex PCR reads in MiXCR, keeping a single row per CDR3 protein. The table lists hundreds of thousands of distinct CDR3 sequences, roughly 14% of them singletons, with roughly 4.3% in the top ten. The data stem from a study of T cells in Graves' hyperthyroidism and ophthalmopathy. Study-level results: Blood held most thyroid clonotypes expanded above 0.001 frequency.

This receptor was identified in a woman aged 40 to 49 with Graves' ophthalmopathy. Sequencing was performed on blood.

The CDR3 is CAWGRQGWNTEAFF. CDR3 coding DNA: TGTGCCTGGGGCAGACAGGGTTGGAACACTGAAGCTTTCTTT. The chain combines TRBV30 with TRBJ1-1; TRBD1 aligns across 7 bases. Trimming at V came to 5 bases and at J to 1 base, leaving 7 bases not matched to a gene. Germline assignment: CDR1 GTSNPN and CDR2 SVGIG (reference sequence). The CDR3 runs to 14 residues. Drawing the rest from reference TRBV30 and TRBJ1-1, the complete variable domain is SQTIHQWPATLVQPVGSPLSLECTVEGTSNPNLYWYRQAAGRGLQLLFYSVGIGQISSEVPQNLSASRPQDRQFILSSKKLLLSDSGFYLCAWGRQGWNTEAFFGQGTRLTVV.